This T cell receptor beta chain stems from a study of T cells in Graves' hyperthyroidism and ophthalmopathy. Between the trimmed V and J ends, which lost 5 bases and 1 base, there was a span of 19 bases. This CDR3 contains 17 residues. Germline values: CDR1 MNHNS, CDR2 SASEGT. Study conclusions and caveats: The model foresaw ophthalmopathy a median about 6.5 months prior to onset. Ophthalmopathy and stable hyperthyroidism were told apart by a 13 V-J model. Appearing also in blood were most of the thyroid clonotypes expanded above 0.001.

Amplification of TCR beta CDR3 regions used RNA as the template. TCR CDR3 regions were first amplified by RT-PCR with HTBI primers. MiXCR, run by TCRdb on the multiplex PCR reads, gives a single entry per CDR3 protein. The profile covers about 500,000 distinct CDR3 sequences, with over 15% appearing a single time and approximately 18% taken by the ten largest. Concerning this clonotype itself: The target antigen is unknown.

The gene calls are TRBV6-1 and TRBJ2-3, with D possibly TRBD1 on 6 matching bases. This receptor was identified in a woman younger than 35 with Graves' hyperthyroidism. Sequenced: blood. Here the CDR3 reads CASSLSWTASRTDTQYF. CDR3 nucleotides: TGTGCCAGCAGTCTCTCGTGGACAGCCTCCCGCACAGATACGCAGTATTTT.